This T cell receptor beta chain was found in a study of blood T cell repertoires in COVID-19. At the level of the study: The origin of the acute and convalescent COVID-19 samples was the United States, Italy and Spain.

Per the original methods: How many nucleated cells were present was estimated from reference gene primer amplification. Profiled with immunoSEQ multiplex PCR; TCRdb holds only in-frame clones, not every one. V, J and clone size are taken as reported in that table, and D and trimming were inferred from the DNA itself. The top ten clones hold 12% of a sample with 150,000 to 200,000 clones, roughly 77% of them seen once. The sequence derives from an elderly woman with COVID-19, enrolled during active disease. Sequenced: peripheral blood.

CDR3 sequence reads: CASRASASETQYF. CDR3 bases: TGTGCCAGCAGGGCCTCAGCGTCAGAGACCCAGTACTTC. The gene calls are TRBV7-2 and TRBJ2-5; no clear D. Germline V gene sequence: CDR1 SGHTA, CDR2 FQGNSA. CDR3 length: 13 residues. V was cut by 6 bases and J by 4 bases, with 12 bases left in between.